Each of the 14 T cell receptor beta chains below was sequenced from the same sample in a study of T cell changes during pregnancy in multiple sclerosis. Profiled with immunoSEQ multiplex PCR; TCRdb holds only in-frame clones, not every one. The sample lists some 94,000 clones, 80% to 95% seen once, with 1.5% in the top ten. The material sequenced was peripheral blood, taken in the first trimester of pregnancy. The receptors were sampled from a female donor with multiple sclerosis, enrolled in a pregnancy study.

The chain has TRBV7-8 and TRBJ2-1, with TRBD2 matching over 11 bases. The V gene's germline CDR1 is SGHVS and CDR2 FQNEAQ. The trim removed 2 bases at V and 9 bases at J, leaving 15 bases unmatched. The CDR3 runs 18 residues. The CDR3 DNA sequence: TGTGCCAGCAGCTTACCCCTAGCGGGAGGCCCTCGAAGCGGTGAGCAGTTCTTC. This gives the protein CASSLPLAGGPRSGEQFF.

The chain uses TRBV5-1 and TRBJ1-1; TRBD1 matches 7 bases. The germline gives CDR1 SGHRS, CDR2 YFSETQ. This CDR3 comprises 15 residues. J was trimmed by 4 bases and V by 0 bases; bases with no gene match: 6. Here the CDR3 reads CASSLGQGVSTEAFF. CDR3 bases: TGCGCCAGCAGCTTGGGGCAGGGGGTGAGCACTGAAGCTTTCTTT.

The chain has TRBV5-4 and TRBJ2-1, with 13 bases fitting TRBD2. The trim removed 4 bases at V and 6 bases at J, leaving 7 bases unmatched. This CDR3 is built from 16 residues. Germline lookup yields CDR1 SGHNT and CDR2 YYREEE (reference sequence). CDR3 sequence reads: CASSGLTSGRPNEQFF. For the CDR3, the DNA is TGTGCCAGCAGCGGGTTGACTAGCGGGAGGCCCAATGAGCAGTTCTTC.

V is TRBV9 and J is TRBJ1-1; a possible D gene is TRBD1 (5 bases). Germline CDR1 reads SGDLS; CDR2 reads YYNGEE. CDR3 size: 13 residues. The V end lost 4 bases, the J end lost 9 bases, and 16 bases lay between the germline ends. The CDR3 is CASSSPGGSKAFF. As DNA, the CDR3 is TGTGCCAGCAGCTCACCGGGGGGGAGTAAAGCTTTCTTT.

The V call is TRBV4-2, the J call TRBJ2-4; D possibly corresponds to TRBD2 (5 bases). Germline-derived CDR1 and CDR2 are LGHNA and YNFKEQ. The CDR3 extends over 13 amino acids. V was pared by 1 base and J by 5 bases, with 6 bases between. CDR3: CASSQVGENIQYF. The CDR3 DNA sequence: TGTGCCAGCAGCCAAGTCGGGGAAAACATTCAGTACTTC.

The chain couples TRBV5-4 to TRBJ2-5; perhaps TRBD1 as D (5 bases). The length of the CDR3 is 15 residues. V dropped 0 bases and J dropped 1 base, with 10 bases sitting between them. Germline V gene sequence: CDR1 SGHNT, CDR2 YYREEE (reference sequence). CDR3: CASSLVLQGQETQYF. DNA of the CDR3: TGTGCCAGCAGCTTGGTATTGCAGGGCCAAGAGACCCAGTACTTC.

This chain links TRBV28 with TRBJ1-5; 7 bases match TRBD1. CDR3 length: 14 residues. The germline V gene has CDR1 MDHEN and CDR2 SYDVKM. V lost 3 bases, J lost 5 bases, and 4 bases stayed unmatched. DNA of the CDR3: TGTGCCAGCAGTTTGAGACAGGGAGATCAGCCCCAGCATTTT. It codes for CASSLRQGDQPQHF.

The CDR3 DNA follows: TGTGTCAGAAGCTTTAGACTAGCGAACTACGAGCAGTACTTC. This sequence encodes CVRSFRLANYEQYF. The chain couples TRBV7-5 to TRBJ2-7; the table gives TRBD2 as D, unverified against the DNA. TRBV7-5 is described as a pseudogene. This CDR3 has 14 amino acids.

The CDR3 DNA sequence: TGTGCCAGCAGCCCCCCCAATGCAGGGATCCGGAACACCATATATTTT. Its protein is CASSPPNAGIRNTIYF. The chain couples TRBV7-2 to TRBJ1-3; TRBD1 is a possible D gene (5 bases). The CDR3 totals 16 residues. Per germline, CDR1 SGHTA and CDR2 FQGNSA. The V gene lost 5 bases and the J gene lost 7 bases, with 21 bases spanning the gap.

This sequence joins TRBV27 and TRBJ2-1; D unresolved. The V end was cut by 8 bases, the J end by 8 bases, with 16 bases between. The CDR3 has 13 amino acids. Looked up from germline, CDR1 is MNHEY and CDR2 is SMNVEV (reference sequence). The chain's CDR3 is CASCSVEMDEQFF. In DNA form, the CDR3 reads TGTGCCAGCTGTTCGGTTGAAATGGATGAGCAGTTCTTC.

The rearrangement links TRBV6-1 to TRBJ2-1, with TRBD1 identical over 7 bases. The CDR3 contains 16 residues. CDR1 MNHNS and CDR2 SASEGT come from the germline V gene. J was trimmed by 4 bases and V by 2 bases; bases with no gene match: 8. The DNA of the CDR3 is TGTGCCAGCAGTGAATACCGGGACAGACCTTACAATGAGCAGTTCTTC. This encodes CASSEYRDRPYNEQFF.

The V call is TRBV7-9, the J call TRBJ2-7; 9 bases are a match to TRBD1. J lost 6 bases, V lost 0 bases, and 6 bases had no gene match. The CDR3 extends over 15 amino acids. The V gene's germline CDR1 is SEHNR and CDR2 FQNEAQ (reference sequence). The CDR3 DNA follows: TGTGCCAGCAGCTTAGCAACCGGGACAGGGAGCGAGCAGTACTTC. It yields the protein CASSLATGTGSEQYF.

The chain's CDR3 is CASSRVGLAVYNEQFF. Here the CDR3 DNA reads TGCGCCAGCAGCCGGGTGGGACTAGCGGTCTACAATGAGCAGTTCTTC. The chain links TRBV4-1 to TRBJ2-1, with TRBD2 matching 11 bases. Trimming cost V 4 bases and J 3 bases; bases outside gene matches: 5. Per germline, CDR1 MGHRA and CDR2 YSYEKL. The CDR3 is 16 amino acids.

The chain couples TRBV28 to TRBJ2-7, with TRBD2 matching 8 bases. The V segment lost 4 bases and the J segment 3 bases; nucleotides outside the gene matches: 8. The CDR3 runs 15 residues. Germline CDR1 MDHEN, CDR2 SYDVKM. CDR3 nucleotide sequence: TGTGCCAGCAGTTCGCCAGCGGGAGTGATCTACGAGCAGTACTTC. Translation gives CASSSPAGVIYEQYF. The whole variable domain, filled in from reference TRBV28 and TRBJ2-7, reads DVKVTQSSRYLVKRTGEKVFLECVQDMDHENMFWYRQDPGLGLRLIYFSYDVKMKEKGDIPEGYSVSREKKERFSLILESASTNQTSMYLCASSSPAGVIYEQYFGPGTRLTVT.